This T cell receptor (beta chain) was observed in a study of T cell responses to AZD1222 COVID-19 vaccine. Profiling relied on immunoSEQ multiplex PCR, and the TCRdb table lists in-frame clones only, not all of them. The sample carries 150,000 to 180,000 clones, 85% to 90% recorded once. Overall study findings and caveats: Regions 160-218 and 743-854 held dominance among vaccine-associated CD4 TCRs, which spanned spike. Repertoire samples came only from after the peak T cell response.

Note on this clone: Its matching antigen is unknown.

This material consisted of peripheral blood, taken on day 0 of MenACWY control vaccination. The receptor's source is an adult in good health.

The CDR3 loop reads CASSTYRGTEAFF. The DNA for the CDR3 is TGTGCCAGCAGCACGTATAGGGGGACTGAAGCTTTCTTT. V usage is TRBV7-6 and J usage is TRBJ1-1; D perhaps matches TRBD1 (6 bases). This CDR3 is 13 amino acids long. Germline V gene data show CDR1 as SGHVS and CDR2 as FNYEAQ. Trimming stripped 5 bases from V and 5 bases from J, with 12 bases between.